Below, one T cell receptor beta chain is given with its context. The target antigen is unknown. This CDR3 spans 17 amino acids. Losses at the gene ends were 0 bases for V and 8 bases for J; bases not matched to a gene: 11. In germline, CDR1 is WNHNN, CDR2 SYGVQD (reference sequence). The entry originates in a study of cytomegalovirus exposure and HLA in healthy donors. Overall study findings and caveats: Later analysis suggested links between common viral pathogens and several top significant clusters. Overall, roughly 150 TCR beta chains were annotated as cytomegalovirus-associated.

60 Vbeta and 13 Jbeta primers were used in PCR. Original methodology: It was a later analysis that counted about 80 million unique TCR beta chains, of which 8.5 million to 12 million were shared. The assay was immunoSEQ multiplex PCR, and TCRdb's table has in-frame clones only and misses some. The V and J calls and the clone size are those of that table, but D and trimming were determined from the DNA. This sample's table reports about 130,000 clones. The V and J genes are TRBV10-1 and TRBJ2-1, with 9 positions matching TRBD2. The sequence was collected from a man under 40 in good health and CMV-seronegative. Material for sequencing was PBMCs. The DNA of the CDR3 is TGCGCCAGCAGTGAGTCTGCGGGGCTAGCGGGAACCCATGAGCAGTTCTTC. It codes for CASSESAGLAGTHEQFF.